The 27 T cell receptor beta chains below come from one sample, sequenced in a study of regulatory T cells in long-lasting Graves disease. Noted time point: newly diagnosed GD, antithyroid drugs for less than 3 months. After RNA was extracted from PBMCs, the TCR library was made from it. Through Arm-PCR of CDR3 regions and iRepertoire HTBI primers, TCR beta libraries were built. Using its own MiXCR run on the multiplex PCR reads, TCRdb lists one record per CDR3 protein. The sample has about 540,000 distinct CDR3 sequences, roughly 14% seen once; the top ten hold roughly a tenth. The sample was also reused in another study, on T cells in Graves' hyperthyroidism and ophthalmopathy.

This material consisted of peripheral blood mononuclear cells (PBMCs), taken at new diagnosis, from a patient treated with antithyroid drugs. Receptor source: a man in his thirties or forties with Graves disease.

This clonotype was counted at least ten times. The J gene is TRBJ2-3, the V gene TRBV7-9; tentative D call: TRBD2 (5 bases). This CDR3 contains 15 residues. Germline lookup yields CDR1 SEHNR and CDR2 FQNEAQ (reference sequence). Trimming took off 5 bases at V and 1 base at J, with 13 bases between the two ends. The DNA for the CDR3 is TGTGCCAGCAGCCCAGTAGCGATGGGCACAGATACGCAGTATTTT. Its translation: CASSPVAMGTDTQYF.

About this clonotype: Mismatch with germline at one junction end may stem from a read error. The chain is built from TRBV27 and TRBJ2-7; 7 bases match TRBD1. The CDR3 has 12 residues. Germline V lookup: CDR1 MNHEY, CDR2 SMNVEV (reference sequence). The CDR3 sequence: CANSSPGGEQYF. In DNA, the CDR3 is TGTGCCAACAGTTCCCCAGGGGGCGAGCAGTACTTC.

This clonotype was found many times. This rearrangement joins TRBV30 to TRBJ2-1; D unresolved. This CDR3 region has 10 residues. V shed 3 bases and J shed 9 bases, with 6 bases lying between them. Germline V lookup: CDR1 GTSNPN, CDR2 SVGIG (reference sequence). The CDR3, as DNA: TGTGCCTGGAGCCTCGTTGAGCAGTTCTTC. Translating gives CAWSLVEQFF.

This chain uses TRBV29-1 with TRBJ1-4, with unresolved D. The germline V gene encodes CDR1 SQVTM and CDR2 ANQGSEA. Trimming took 2 bases from V and 0 from J, leaving 4 bases between them. The CDR3 is made up of 13 amino acids. The CDR3 sequence is CSVEIATNEKLFF. The DNA of the CDR3 is TGCAGCGTTGAAATTGCAACTAATGAAAAACTGTTTTTT.

This clonotype was seen many times. The chain links TRBV28 to TRBJ2-3; 13 nucleotides agree with TRBD2. Germline values: CDR1 MDHEN, CDR2 SYDVKM. This CDR3 has 17 residues. Unmatched junction bases numbered 8, after V lost 5 bases and J lost 3 bases. The CDR3 DNA is TGTGCCAGCAGTCCCCCGACTAGCGGGAGGCCAACAGATACGCAGTATTTT. It codes for CASSPPTSGRPTDTQYF.

This clonotype was counted between two and nine times. V is TRBV30 and J is TRBJ2-1, with 7 bases matching TRBD2. Trimming at V came to 0 bases and at J to 4 bases, leaving 3 bases not matched to a gene. The CDR3 covers 14 residues. Germline assignment: CDR1 GTSNPN and CDR2 SVGIG (reference sequence). The CDR3 is CAWSVAGIYNEQFF. The CDR3 DNA sequence: TGTGCCTGGAGTGTAGCGGGAATTTACAATGAGCAGTTCTTC.

This clonotype appeared many times. The genes are TRBV12-5 and TRBJ2-1; 13 bases line up with TRBD2. Germline CDR1 is LGHNT and CDR2 is FRNRAP. The CDR3 covers 18 residues. J was trimmed by 1 base and V by 2 bases; bases with no gene match: 5. CDR3 DNA sequence: TGTGCTAGTGGTTTGAGGGGACTAGCGGGAATGTCCTACAATGAGCAGTTCTTC. Its protein product is CASGLRGLAGMSYNEQFF. Full variable domain (remainder filled in from reference TRBV12-5 and TRBJ2-1): DARVTQTPRHKVTEMGQEVTMRCQPILGHNTVFWYRQTMMQGLELLAYFRNRAPLDDSGMPKDRFSAEMPDATLATLKIQPSEPRDSAVYFCASGLRGLAGMSYNEQFFGPGTRLTVL.

This chain's CDR3 is CASTPPRVSGQPQHF. The CDR3 bases are TGTGCCAGTACCCCTCCGAGGGTGTCTGGTCAGCCCCAGCATTTT. V gene TRBV19 combines with J gene TRBJ1-5, with unresolved D. The germline V gene encodes CDR1 LNHDA and CDR2 SQIVND (reference sequence). The CDR3 totals 15 residues. Trimming stripped 7 bases from V and 6 bases from J, with 19 bases between. Variable domain in full (rest from reference TRBV19 and TRBJ1-5): DGGITQSPKYLFRKEGQNVTLSCEQNLNHDAMYWYRQDPGQGLRLIYYSQIVNDFQKGDIAEGYSVSREKKESFPLTVTSAQKNPTAFYLCASTPPRVSGQPQHFGDGTRLSIL.

This clonotype occurred many times. The V gene is TRBV12-3 or TRBV12-4, the J gene TRBJ1-2; D gene uncertain. The CDR3 runs 14 residues. Trimming pared 7 bases from V and 4 bases from J, leaving 16 bases between. The CDR3 DNA sequence: TGTGCCAGCAAGGTTTCCGGGAGAGCCTATGGCTACACCTTC. Translated, it gives CASKVSGRAYGYTF.

This rearrangement joins TRBV12-3 or TRBV12-4 to TRBJ1-5; D is uncertain. Trimming removed 6 bases at V and 5 bases at J, with 23 bases between. This CDR3 is built from 17 residues. This chain's CDR3 is CASSQDPLRESDQPQHF. For the CDR3, the DNA is TGTGCCAGCAGCCAAGATCCCCTCAGAGAGAGCGATCAGCCCCAGCATTTT.

The chain is built from TRBV10-3 and TRBJ1-1; D might be TRBD1 (5 bases). This CDR3 has 14 residues. The V end lost 4 bases, the J end lost 0 bases, and 9 bases lay between the germline ends. Looked up from germline, CDR1 is ENHRY and CDR2 is SYGVKD. The CDR3 region is CAISVAGMNTEAFF. CDR3 DNA sequence: TGTGCCATCAGTGTTGCAGGGATGAACACTGAAGCTTTCTTT.

The genes are TRBV7-2 and TRBJ1-1; 7 positions agree with TRBD1. With V trimmed by 1 base and J by 4 bases, 9 bases remained unmatched. The CDR3 runs 16 residues. Per the germline V gene, CDR1 is SGHTA and CDR2 is FQGNSA. In DNA form, the CDR3 reads TGTGCCAGCAGCTTAGTGGGGGGGCAGGGGGGCACTGAAGCTTTCTTT. It codes for CASSLVGGQGGTEAFF.

This clonotype was picked up many times. The chain combines TRBV20-1 with TRBJ2-6; 7 positions match TRBD1. The V segment lost 1 base and the J segment 3 bases; nucleotides outside the gene matches: 3. From germline, CDR1 is DFQATT and CDR2 SNEGSKA (reference sequence). This CDR3 has 15 amino acids. The CDR3 region is CSARGGTVGANVLTF. In DNA, the CDR3 is TGCAGTGCTAGAGGAGGGACAGTTGGGGCCAACGTCCTGACTTTC.

The gene calls are TRBV9 and TRBJ2-2; the D gene is possibly TRBD2 (6 bases). Germline values: CDR1 SGDLS, CDR2 YYNGEE. The CDR3 is 17 amino acids. The germline V and J ends were trimmed by 3 bases and 7 bases, with 22 bases remaining between them. The CDR3 nucleotides read TGTGCCAGCAGCGGACTGGCGGGGACCGGGAAGGGCGGGGAGCTGTTTTTT. It is translated as CASSGLAGTGKGGELFF.

J is TRBJ2-2 and V is TRBV15; maybe TRBD2 (5 bases). The V gene lost 4 bases and the J gene lost 5 bases, with 14 bases spanning the gap. This CDR3 region has 15 residues. Per the germline V gene, CDR1 is LNHNV and CDR2 is YYDKDF (reference sequence). DNA for the CDR3: TGTGCCACCAGCAATATCGGGGTCGGTACCGGGGAGCTGTTTTTT. Its translation: CATSNIGVGTGELFF. The full variable domain, with the rest looked up from reference TRBV15 and TRBJ2-2, is DAMVIQNPRYQVTQFGKPVTLSCSQTLNHNVMYWYQQKSSQAPKLLFHYYDKDFNNEADTPDNFQSRRPNTSFCFLDIRSPGLGDTAMYLCATSNIGVGTGELFFGEGSRLTVL.

The chain recombines TRBV5-1 with TRBJ2-5; perhaps TRBD1 as D (7 bases). The CDR3 runs 15 residues. Germline values: CDR1 SGHRS, CDR2 YFSETQ. The V gene lost 7 bases and the J gene lost 5 bases, with 21 bases spanning the gap. CDR3 in amino acids: CASQGGTARGETQYF. The CDR3, as DNA: TGCGCCAGCCAGGGCGGGACAGCACGAGGGGAGACCCAGTACTTC.

This clonotype was detected many times. This chain links TRBV20-1 with TRBJ2-2; D is possibly TRBD1 or TRBD2 (5 bases each). Looked up from germline, CDR1 is DFQATT and CDR2 is SNEGSKA (reference sequence). V lost 3 bases and J lost 7, with 15 bases in between. The CDR3 is made up of 14 amino acids. CDR3 DNA sequence: TGCAGTGCTAGTTTCTGGGGGAAAGGCGGGGAGCTGTTTTTT. Its translation: CSASFWGKGGELFF.

This clonotype has more than one count but fewer than ten. The chain links TRBV19 to TRBJ2-1, with TRBD2 matching 10 bases. Germline CDR1 is LNHDA and CDR2 is SQIVND (reference sequence). CDR3 length: 16 amino acids. The V gene end was trimmed by 5 bases and the J gene end by 4 bases; junction bases not matched to a gene: 8. CDR3 nucleotide sequence: TGTGCCAGTAGTCTTATAACTAGCGGGATTTACAATGAGCAGTTCTTC. It specifies CASSLITSGIYNEQFF.

This clonotype was recorded many times. The germline gene is not matched at one end of the junction; a read error may be the cause. The J gene is TRBJ2-7, the V gene TRBV20-1; D perhaps matches TRBD2 (6 bases). Germline V gene data show CDR1 as DFQATT and CDR2 as SNEGSKA (reference sequence). The CDR3 covers 15 residues. The CDR3 loop is CSARDMGTSGYGQYF. DNA of the CDR3: TGCAGTGCTAGAGATATGGGGACTTCGGGATACGGGCAGTACTTC.

With regard to this clonotype: It may be a read error: a sequence one base away is much more abundant. V gene TRBV27 combines with J gene TRBJ2-3; 9 bases are a match to TRBD1. Germline CDR1 is MNHEY and CDR2 is SMNVEV (reference sequence). The CDR3 spans 15 residues. CDR3 amino acids: CAGSPGTGRRDTQYF. The CDR3 DNA sequence: TGTGCCGGCAGTCCCGGGACAGGGAGGAGAGATACGCAGTATTTT.

The rearrangement uses TRBV7-2 and TRBJ1-6; D remains unclear. Deletions cut 6 bases from V and 7 bases from J, with 13 bases between. Per the germline V gene, CDR1 is SGHTA and CDR2 is FQGNSA. There are 14 residues in the CDR3. The CDR3, as DNA: TGTGCCAGCAGGGAAGGGTTGCGGAATTCACCCCTCCACTTT. Its protein product is CASREGLRNSPLHF.

This clonotype was found a few times. The CDR3 spells CATHAGGSGETQYF. The DNA for the CDR3 is TGTGCCACCCACGCGGGGGGGTCGGGGGAGACCCAGTACTTC. The chain is built from TRBV24-1 and TRBJ2-5; 9 bases are a match to TRBD2. CDR1 KGHDR and CDR2 SFDVKD come from the germline V gene. Trimming removed 9 bases from V and 5 bases from J; junction bases left unmatched: 9. CDR3 length: 14 residues.

This chain uses TRBV6-2 or TRBV6-3 with TRBJ1-2; D perhaps matches TRBD1 (5 bases). This CDR3 contains 15 residues. Germline loops: CDR1 MNHEY, CDR2 SVGEGT. V lost 6 bases, J lost 4 bases, and 18 bases lay in between. The CDR3 is CASSYSLFDSYGYTF. DNA for the CDR3: TGTGCCAGCAGCTATTCCCTCTTTGACAGCTATGGCTACACCTTC.

This clonotype was seen more than once but under ten times. V and J are TRBV10-3 and TRBJ1-1; D unresolved. The CDR3 extends over 15 amino acids. Trimming took off 0 bases at V and 5 bases at J, with 13 bases between the two ends. Germline CDR1 reads ENHRY; CDR2 reads SYGVKD. The CDR3 spells CAISESSQRETEAFF. DNA of the CDR3: TGTGCCATCAGTGAGTCGTCGCAGAGGGAGACTGAAGCTTTCTTT.

This clonotype was seen at least ten times. J is TRBJ2-5 and V is TRBV20-1; a possible D gene is TRBD1 (6 bases). Trimming left V 5 bases short and J 4 bases short, with 14 bases between. This CDR3 comprises 13 residues. Germline CDR1 and CDR2: DFQATT and SNEGSKA (reference sequence). Here the CDR3 reads CSAVRGGPETQYF. The CDR3 region has the DNA TGCAGTGCTGTACGAGGGGGACCAGAGACCCAGTACTTC.

There are a few counts of this clonotype. The chain couples TRBV15 to TRBJ2-2, with TRBD2 matching over 8 bases. The CDR3 has 15 amino acids. Germline-derived CDR1 and CDR2 are LNHNV and YYDKDF (reference sequence). V was clipped by 7 bases and J by 4 bases; unmatched bases: 8. The CDR3 reads CATTRGGPPTGELFF. The DNA for the CDR3 is TGTGCCACCACCCGGGGGGGGCCCCCCACCGGGGAGCTGTTTTTT.

The rearrangement uses TRBV20-1 and TRBJ2-7, with D perhaps matching TRBD2 (6 bases). Germline V lookup: CDR1 DFQATT, CDR2 SNEGSKA (reference sequence). The CDR3 length is 14 residues. The ends were cut back, 0 bases at V and 3 bases at J, with 12 bases in the middle. The CDR3 loop is CSARDPTGVYEQYF. In DNA form, the CDR3 reads TGCAGTGCTAGAGATCCGACGGGGGTCTACGAGCAGTACTTC.